This TCR beta chain was captured by sequencing in a study of blood T cells in healthy people across ages. General study results and limits: Per million T cells, the diversity of TCR beta decreased roughly linearly as age advanced.

A second PCR of about 7 to 12 cycles used a sample-barcoded 5' primer and a J-beta primer mix. Every molecule of cDNA carried a tag from a template-switch adaptor with 12 random nucleotides. TCRdb fed the 5' RACE reads into MiXCR, producing one record per CDR3 protein. The table lists some 1,500,000 distinct CDR3 sequences, approximately 42% of them singletons. The trim removed 3 bases at V and 10 bases at J, leaving 8 bases unmatched. The CDR3 loop spans 14 amino acids. Germline lookup yields CDR1 SGHDT and CDR2 YYEEEE. Donors each provided 8 to 10 milliliters of peripheral blood. This clonotype has a handful of counts. Its antigen is still unknown.

The receptor comes from a woman younger than 30 in good health. Input material: blood. The V and J genes are TRBV5-6 and TRBJ1-4; 8 nucleotides line up with TRBD1. The CDR3 nucleotides read TGTGCCAGCAGCTCAAGGACAGGGCGCAGAAAACTGTTTTTT. This sequence encodes CASSSRTGRRKLFF.